These 25 T cell receptor beta chains came from one sample sequenced in a study of cytomegalovirus exposure and HLA in healthy donors. It was with 60 Vbeta and 13 Jbeta primers that the PCR ran. Sequenced by immunoSEQ multiplex PCR; TCRdb stores in-frame clones only, minus some. The profile shows 150,000 to 200,000 clones, approximately 67% of them singletons. The sample taken for sequencing was PBMCs. These receptors were collected from a man aged 40-49 years in good health and CMV-seronegative.

The chain links TRBV27 to TRBJ1-4, with 9 bases fitting TRBD1. Trimming took 5 bases from V and 1 from J; bases not matched to a gene: 8. Per the germline V gene, CDR1 is MNHEY and CDR2 is SMNVEV (reference sequence). This CDR3 has 17 amino acids. CDR3: CASSPRGQGGTNEKLFF. The CDR3 region has the DNA TGTGCCAGCAGTCCTCGGGGACAGGGCGGAACTAATGAAAAACTGTTTTTT.

Note on this clone: Relative to the germline gene, one junction end is altered; a read error may explain this. This rearrangement joins TRBV7-9 to TRBJ1-1; D remains unclear. This CDR3 is 16 amino acids long. Germline loops: CDR1 SEHNR, CDR2 FQNEAQ (reference sequence). The CDR3 coding sequence is TGTTCCAGCAGCTTAGCCCCAAGTTTGGGCAACACTGAAGCTTTCTTT. Protein sequence: CSSSLAPSLGNTEAFF.

The sample holds one count of this clone. The junction and the germline gene differ at one end; a read error may be behind it. J is TRBJ2-3 and V is TRBV7-9; TRBD2 matches at 11 bases. Germline lookup yields CDR1 SEHNR and CDR2 FQNEAQ (reference sequence). The CDR3 is made up of 16 amino acids. CDR3 nucleotide sequence: TGTTCCAGCAGCTTAGAACTAGCGGGAGCAACAGATACGCAGTATTTT. Residues: CSSSLELAGATDTQYF.

V and J are TRBV5-1 and TRBJ2-5, with TRBD2 matching 15 bases. Germline CDR1 SGHRS, CDR2 YFSETQ. V lost 3 bases, J lost 5 bases, and 5 bases stayed unmatched. This CDR3 has 16 residues. The CDR3 loop reads CASSSGLAGGLETQYF. The CDR3 DNA follows: TGCGCCAGCAGCTCCGGACTAGCGGGGGGGCTGGAGACCCAGTACTTC.

This clone has only a few counts. This rearrangement joins TRBV18 to TRBJ2-5; D not resolved. The J call may be incorrect, as the DNA end agrees better with TRBJ2-7. This CDR3 comprises 12 residues. Per germline, CDR1 KGHSH and CDR2 LQKENI. The CDR3 sequence: CASSPSSYEQYF. CDR3 DNA sequence: TGTGCCAGCTCCCCGAGCTCCTACGAGCAGTACTTC.

The rearrangement uses TRBV18 and TRBJ1-6; no definite D call. From germline, CDR1 is KGHSH and CDR2 LQKENI. V was trimmed by 4 bases and J by 1 base, leaving 8 bases between them. The CDR3 extends over 15 amino acids. The CDR3 spells CASSQEASYNSPLHF. CDR3 coding DNA: TGTGCCAGCTCACAGGAGGCGTCCTATAATTCACCCCTCCACTTT. The entire variable domain, with the rest obtained from reference TRBV18 and TRBJ1-6, is as follows: NAGVMQNPRHLVRRRGQEARLRCSPMKGHSHVYWYRQLPEEGLKFMVYLQKENIIDESGMPKERFSAEFPKEGPSILRIQQVVRGDSAAYFCASSQEASYNSPLHFGNGTRLTVT.

The chain joins TRBV9 to TRBJ1-6; TRBD1 matches at 9 bases. With 3 bases clipped from V and 9 bases from J, the junction kept 7 bases outside the gene matches. The CDR3 runs 15 residues. Germline lookup yields CDR1 SGDLS and CDR2 YYNGEE. As DNA, the CDR3 is TGTGCCAGCAGCGATTACAGGGGGCGCTCTTCACCCCTCCACTTT. Its translation: CASSDYRGRSSPLHF.

The chain has TRBV19 and TRBJ2-1; 10 bases fit TRBD2. Germline CDR1 LNHDA, CDR2 SQIVND (reference sequence). This CDR3 spans 16 amino acids. Unmatched junction bases numbered 10, after V lost 6 bases and J lost 5 bases. The CDR3, as DNA: TGTGCCAGTAGCGAAGTAGCGGGAGGCCCCCACAATGAGCAGTTCTTC. Encoded protein: CASSEVAGGPHNEQFF. The full variable domain, rest sourced from reference TRBV19 and TRBJ2-1, is DGGITQSPKYLFRKEGQNVTLSCEQNLNHDAMYWYRQDPGQGLRLIYYSQIVNDFQKGDIAEGYSVSREKKESFPLTVTSAQKNPTAFYLCASSEVAGGPHNEQFFGPGTRLTVL.

This clone is a singleton in its sample. This chain connects TRBV19 to TRBJ2-6, with 8 bases aligning to TRBD1. The CDR3 has 19 residues. V shed 1 base, J shed 0 bases, and the junction held 8 bases outside the gene matches. CDR1 is LNHDA and CDR2 is SQIVND in the germline V gene (reference sequence). As DNA, the CDR3 is TGTGCCAGTAGTATAGGTGGGACAGGCTCGCTCTCTGGGGCCAACGTCCTGACTTTC. This codes for CASSIGGTGSLSGANVLTF.

The CDR3: CASSFQGYEQYF. Here the CDR3 DNA reads TGTGCCAGCAGCTTTCAGGGCTACGAGCAGTACTTC. This rearrangement joins TRBV5-6 to TRBJ2-7; D is perhaps TRBD1 (5 bases). The V and J ends lost 2 bases and 3 bases respectively, with 6 bases between them. Germline assignment: CDR1 SGHDT and CDR2 YYEEEE. The CDR3 has 12 residues.

This chain joins TRBV27 and TRBJ2-1; tentative D call: TRBD2 (5 bases). This CDR3 is built from 14 residues. The V end was cut by 6 bases, the J end by 2 bases, with 11 bases between. Germline V gene sequence: CDR1 MNHEY, CDR2 SMNVEV (reference sequence). The CDR3 DNA follows: TGTGCCAGCAGCACAAGGAGGACCTACAATGAGCAGTTCTTC. Protein sequence: CASSTRRTYNEQFF.

The genes are TRBV5-1 and TRBJ2-2, with 8 bases aligning to TRBD1. Germline-derived CDR1 and CDR2 are SGHRS and YFSETQ. The trim removed 5 bases at V and 10 bases at J, leaving 10 bases unmatched. The CDR3 has 14 amino acids. In nucleotides, the CDR3 is TGCGCCAGCAGAGGGCAGGGGGCTTCCGCGGAGCTGTTTTTT. This codes for CASRGQGASAELFF.

The rearrangement joins TRBV6-4 to TRBJ1-1; D might be TRBD1 (6 bases). In germline, CDR1 is MRHNA, CDR2 SNTAGT. This CDR3 spans 13 amino acids. Between the trimmed V and J ends, which lost 3 bases and 1 base, there was a span of 6 bases. In DNA form, the CDR3 reads TGTGCCAGCAGTGAGACAGGGAACACTGAAGCTTTCTTT. This codes for CASSETGNTEAFF.

The sample holds a few counts of this clone. This chain links TRBV7-9 with TRBJ2-5, with 7 bases identical to TRBD1. Germline V gene lookup returns CDR1 SEHNR and CDR2 FQNEAQ (reference sequence). Losses at the gene ends were 3 bases for V and 2 bases for J; bases not matched to a gene: 3. This CDR3 spans 14 amino acids. CDR3: CASSFSRGQETQYF. As DNA, the CDR3 is TGTGCCAGCAGCTTCTCCAGGGGGCAAGAGACCCAGTACTTC.

This clone occurred a few times. The V call is TRBV25-1, the J call TRBJ2-7, with a tentative D call TRBD2 (5 bases). The CDR3 runs 14 residues. Germline CDR1 and CDR2: MGHDK and SYGVNS. Deletions cut 5 bases from V and 3 bases from J, with 14 bases between. The CDR3 is CASSPLGSRYEQYF. CDR3 DNA: TGTGCCAGCAGTCCACTAGGGAGCCGCTACGAGCAGTACTTC.

This rearrangement joins TRBV5-1 to TRBJ2-1; 9 bases match TRBD2. With 0 bases clipped from V and 0 bases from J, the junction kept 4 bases outside the gene matches. This CDR3 contains 17 residues. CDR1 is SGHRS, CDR2 YFSETQ, per germline. The chain's CDR3 is CASSLGRAGGSYNEQFF. Written as DNA, the CDR3 is TGCGCCAGCAGCTTGGGTCGAGCGGGGGGCTCCTACAATGAGCAGTTCTTC.

This sequence joins TRBV19 and TRBJ1-1; D is possibly TRBD1 (5 bases). The CDR3 contains 13 residues. With 5 bases removed from V and 5 bases from J, the gap between germline ends came to 12 bases. Germline V CDR1 and CDR2: LNHDA, SQIVND (reference sequence). The CDR3 region is CASSPPKGTEAFF. The CDR3 bases are TGTGCCAGTAGTCCTCCCAAGGGGACTGAAGCTTTCTTT.

The chain couples TRBV6-6 to TRBJ2-3; D uncertain. The CDR3 consists of 14 residues. Germline V gene sequence: CDR1 MNHNY, CDR2 SVGAGI (reference sequence). Trimming took 0 bases from V and 5 from J, leaving 9 bases between them. CDR3 in amino acids: CASSYSTELDTQYF. The CDR3 DNA reads as TGTGCCAGCAGTTACTCGACTGAACTAGATACGCAGTATTTT.

The chain couples TRBV10-2 to TRBJ2-3, with a possible D match to TRBD1 (5 bases). The CDR3 has 17 amino acids. Trimming shortened V by 4 bases and J by 4 bases, and 21 bases separated the two germline ends. Germline lookup yields CDR1 WSHSY and CDR2 SAAADI. The chain's CDR3 is CASSGVSLYLQADTQYF. The CDR3 coding sequence is TGCGCCAGCAGTGGGGTTAGTTTGTATTTACAGGCAGATACGCAGTATTTT.

This rearrangement joins TRBV29-1 to TRBJ2-7; the D is unclear. CDR3 length equals 13 residues. CDR1 SQVTM and CDR2 ANQGSEA come from the germline V gene. Between the trimmed V and J ends, which lost 5 bases and 2 bases, there was a span of 13 bases. Here the CDR3 DNA reads TGCAGCGTTTCCCGAGGTGAGCCCTACGAGCAGTACTTC. Amino acids: CSVSRGEPYEQYF.

The genes are TRBV28 and TRBJ2-5; 7 bases are shared with TRBD1. The CDR3 runs to 15 residues. The germline gives CDR1 MDHEN, CDR2 SYDVKM. The J segment lost 1 base and the V segment lost 2 bases, leaving 4 bases of the junction unmatched. CDR3 in DNA: TGTGCCAGCAGTTTACACAGGGGCCTCCAAGAGACCCAGTACTTC. It translates to CASSLHRGLQETQYF.

This clone showed up just once. The junction departs from germline at one end; a sequencing error may be responsible. The chain is built from TRBV7-9 and TRBJ1-1; D is undetermined. Germline values: CDR1 SEHNR, CDR2 FQNEAQ (reference sequence). The CDR3 contains 15 residues. The CDR3: CSSSLGPSLPRGAFF. The CDR3, as DNA: TGTTCCAGCAGCTTAGGACCGAGCCTCCCCCGAGGAGCTTTCTTT.

Notes on this clone: The DNA is omitted, as the CDR3 cannot be located on it reliably, and the CDR3 follows TCRdb's listing. This chain uses TRBV21-1 with TRBJ1-2; TRBD1 is taken as the D call from the table, unchecked against the DNA. TRBV21-1 is marked as a pseudogene. The length of the CDR3 is 16 amino acids, counting both ends. The CDR3 sequence: CARWGPGTDTNYGYTF.

J is TRBJ2-7 and V is TRBV29-1; possibly TRBD1 for D (5 bases). The CDR3 is 14 amino acids. Per germline, CDR1 SQVTM and CDR2 ANQGSEA. The V end was cut by 6 bases, the J end by 4 bases, with 19 bases between. This CDR3 is CSVAPEVGVYEQYF. The DNA for the CDR3 is TGCAGCGTCGCCCCTGAGGTAGGGGTTTACGAGCAGTACTTC.

This chain uses TRBV7-2 with TRBJ1-3, with D possibly matching TRBD1 (6 bases). This CDR3 has 17 amino acids. Trimming took 1 base from V and 3 from J, leaving 16 bases between them. CDR1 SGHTA and CDR2 FQGNSA come from the germline V gene. CDR3 amino acids: CASSLGGRGLDGNTIYF. CDR3 nucleotides: TGTGCCAGCAGCTTAGGGGGCAGGGGTTTAGATGGAAACACCATATATTTT. Based on the CDR3 plus reference TRBV7-2 and TRBJ1-3, the full variable domain is GAGVSQSPSNKVTEKGKDVELRCDPISGHTALYWYRQSLGQGLEFLIYFQGNSAPDKSGLPSDRFSAERTGGSVSTLTIQRTQQEDSAVYLCASSLGGRGLDGNTIYFGEGSWLTVV.